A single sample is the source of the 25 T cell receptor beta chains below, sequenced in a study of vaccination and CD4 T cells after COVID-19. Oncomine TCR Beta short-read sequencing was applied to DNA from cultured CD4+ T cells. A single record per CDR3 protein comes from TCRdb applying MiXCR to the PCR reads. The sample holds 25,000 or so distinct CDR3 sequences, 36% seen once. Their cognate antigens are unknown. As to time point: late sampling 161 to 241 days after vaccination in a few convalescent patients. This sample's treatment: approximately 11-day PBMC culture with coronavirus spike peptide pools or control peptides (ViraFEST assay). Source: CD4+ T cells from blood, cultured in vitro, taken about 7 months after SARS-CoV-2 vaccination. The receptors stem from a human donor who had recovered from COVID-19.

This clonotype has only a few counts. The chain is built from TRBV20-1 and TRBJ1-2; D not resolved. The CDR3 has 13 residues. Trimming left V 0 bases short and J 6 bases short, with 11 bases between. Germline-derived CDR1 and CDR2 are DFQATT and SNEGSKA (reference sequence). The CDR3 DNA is TGCAGTGCTAGAGATAAGCCAGCAGATGGCTACACCTTC. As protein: CSARDKPADGYTF.

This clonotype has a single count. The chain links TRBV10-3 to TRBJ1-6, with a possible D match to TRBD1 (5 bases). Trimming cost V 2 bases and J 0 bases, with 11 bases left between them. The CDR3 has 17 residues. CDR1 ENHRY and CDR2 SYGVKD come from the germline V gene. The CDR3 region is CAISEAAGTSYNSPLHF. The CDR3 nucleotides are TGTGCCATCAGTGAGGCTGCTGGGACCTCCTATAATTCACCCCTCCACTTT.

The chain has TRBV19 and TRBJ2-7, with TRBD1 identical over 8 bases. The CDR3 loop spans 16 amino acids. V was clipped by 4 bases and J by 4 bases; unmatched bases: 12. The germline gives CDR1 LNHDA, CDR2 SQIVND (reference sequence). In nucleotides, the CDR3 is TGTGCCAGTAGTACCCCTGACAGGGGCCCCGCATACGAGCAGTACTTC. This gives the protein CASSTPDRGPAYEQYF.

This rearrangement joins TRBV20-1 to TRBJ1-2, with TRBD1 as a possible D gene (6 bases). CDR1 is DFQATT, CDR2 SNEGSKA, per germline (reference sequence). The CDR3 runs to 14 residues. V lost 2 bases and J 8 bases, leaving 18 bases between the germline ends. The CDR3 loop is CSARIFGGAYGYTF. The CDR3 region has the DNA TGCAGTGCTAGAATCTTTGGGGGCGCCTACGGCTACACCTTC.

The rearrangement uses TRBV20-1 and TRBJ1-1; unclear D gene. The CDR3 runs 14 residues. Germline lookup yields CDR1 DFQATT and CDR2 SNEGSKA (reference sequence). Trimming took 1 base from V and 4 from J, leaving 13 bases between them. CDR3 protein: CSARARSGGTEAFF. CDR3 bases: TGCAGTGCTAGAGCCCGTAGCGGAGGCACTGAAGCTTTCTTT.

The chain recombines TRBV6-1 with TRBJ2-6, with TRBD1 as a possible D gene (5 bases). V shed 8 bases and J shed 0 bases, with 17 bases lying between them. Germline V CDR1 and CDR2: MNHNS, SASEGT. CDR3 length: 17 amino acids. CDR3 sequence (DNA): TGTGCCAGCCGGAGTAGGGGAACATTCTCTGGGGCCAACGTCCTGACTTTC. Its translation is CASRSRGTFSGANVLTF.

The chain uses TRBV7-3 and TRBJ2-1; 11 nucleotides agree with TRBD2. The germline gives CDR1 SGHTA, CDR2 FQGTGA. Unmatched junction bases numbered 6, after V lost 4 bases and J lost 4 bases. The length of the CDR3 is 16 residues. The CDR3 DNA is TGTGCCAGCAGCTACGGACTAGCGGGCTCATACAATGAGCAGTTCTTC. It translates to CASSYGLAGSYNEQFF.

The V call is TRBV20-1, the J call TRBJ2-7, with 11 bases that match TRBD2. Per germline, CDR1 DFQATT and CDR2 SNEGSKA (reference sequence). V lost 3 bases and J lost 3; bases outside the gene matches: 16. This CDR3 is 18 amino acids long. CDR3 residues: CSASLRLAGGTANYEQYF. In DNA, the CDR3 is TGCAGTGCTAGTCTGCGGCTAGCGGGAGGAACGGCCAACTACGAGCAGTACTTC.

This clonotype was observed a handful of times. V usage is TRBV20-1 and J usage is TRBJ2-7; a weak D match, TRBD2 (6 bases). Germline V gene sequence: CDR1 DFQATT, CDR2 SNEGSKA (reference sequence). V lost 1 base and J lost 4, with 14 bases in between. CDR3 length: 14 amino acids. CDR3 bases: TGCAGTGCTAGAGTGGAGGGATGGGGGTACGAGCAGTACTTC. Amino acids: CSARVEGWGYEQYF.

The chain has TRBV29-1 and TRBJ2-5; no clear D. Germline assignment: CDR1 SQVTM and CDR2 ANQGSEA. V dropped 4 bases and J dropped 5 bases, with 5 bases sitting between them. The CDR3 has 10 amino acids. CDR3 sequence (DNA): TGCAGCGTTGGGTGGGAGACCCAGTACTTC. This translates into CSVGWETQYF.

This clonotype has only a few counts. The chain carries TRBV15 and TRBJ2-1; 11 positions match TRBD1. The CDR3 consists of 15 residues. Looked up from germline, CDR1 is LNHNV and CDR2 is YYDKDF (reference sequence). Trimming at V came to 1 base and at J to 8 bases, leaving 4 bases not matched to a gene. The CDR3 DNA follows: TGTGCCACCAGCAGAGCTGGGACAGGGGGATATGAGCAGTTCTTC. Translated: CATSRAGTGGYEQFF.

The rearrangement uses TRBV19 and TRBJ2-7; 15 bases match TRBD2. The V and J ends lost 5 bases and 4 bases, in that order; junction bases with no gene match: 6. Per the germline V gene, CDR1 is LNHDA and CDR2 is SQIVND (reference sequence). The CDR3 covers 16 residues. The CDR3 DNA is TGTGCCAGTAGTTCGGGACTAGCGGGAGGTAAATACGAGCAGTACTTC. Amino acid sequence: CASSSGLAGGKYEQYF.

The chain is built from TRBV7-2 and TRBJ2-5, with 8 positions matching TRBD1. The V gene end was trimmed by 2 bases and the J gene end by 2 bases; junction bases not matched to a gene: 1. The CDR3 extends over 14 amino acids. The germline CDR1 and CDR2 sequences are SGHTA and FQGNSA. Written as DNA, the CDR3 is TGTGCCAGCAGCTTACGGACAGGGCAAGAGACCCAGTACTTC. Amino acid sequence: CASSLRTGQETQYF.

This CDR3 is CASSIGSETQYF. The DNA for the CDR3 is TGTGCCAGTAGTATAGGATCGGAGACCCAGTACTTC. V and J are TRBV19 and TRBJ2-5; D uncertain. Between the trimmed V and J ends, which lost 1 base and 5 bases, there was a span of 5 bases. This CDR3 is 12 amino acids long. CDR1 and CDR2 from the germline V gene are LNHDA and SQIVND (reference sequence).

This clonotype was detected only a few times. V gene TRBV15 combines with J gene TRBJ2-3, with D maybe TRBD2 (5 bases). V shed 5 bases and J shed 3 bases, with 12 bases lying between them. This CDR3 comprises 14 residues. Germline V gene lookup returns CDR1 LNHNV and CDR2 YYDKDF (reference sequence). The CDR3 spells CATSGSATTDTQYF. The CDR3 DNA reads TGTGCCACCAGCGGTAGCGCTACAACAGATACGCAGTATTTT. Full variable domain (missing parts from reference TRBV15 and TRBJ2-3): DAMVIQNPRYQVTQFGKPVTLSCSQTLNHNVMYWYQQKSSQAPKLLFHYYDKDFNNEADTPDNFQSRRPNTSFCFLDIRSPGLGDTAMYLCATSGSATTDTQYFGPGTRLTVL.

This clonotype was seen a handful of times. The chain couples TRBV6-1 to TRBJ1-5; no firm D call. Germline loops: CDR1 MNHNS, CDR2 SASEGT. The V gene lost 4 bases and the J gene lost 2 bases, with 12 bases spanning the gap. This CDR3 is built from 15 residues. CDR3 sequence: CASSASEIGNQPQHF. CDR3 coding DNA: TGTGCCAGCAGTGCCAGTGAGATAGGCAATCAGCCCCAGCATTTT.

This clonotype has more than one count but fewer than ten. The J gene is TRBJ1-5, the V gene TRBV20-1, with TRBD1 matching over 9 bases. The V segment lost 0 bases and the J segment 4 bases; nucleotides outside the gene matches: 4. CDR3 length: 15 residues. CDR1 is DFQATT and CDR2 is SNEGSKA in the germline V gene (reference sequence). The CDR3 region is CSARDRDRANQPQHF. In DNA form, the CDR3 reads TGCAGTGCTAGAGATCGGGACAGGGCGAATCAGCCCCAGCATTTT.

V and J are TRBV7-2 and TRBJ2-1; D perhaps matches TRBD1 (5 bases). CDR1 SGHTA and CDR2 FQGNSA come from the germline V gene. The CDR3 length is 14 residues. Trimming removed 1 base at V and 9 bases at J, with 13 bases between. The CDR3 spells CASSLGGWVGEQFF. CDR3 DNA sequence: TGTGCCAGCAGCTTAGGGGGCTGGGTCGGTGAGCAGTTCTTC.

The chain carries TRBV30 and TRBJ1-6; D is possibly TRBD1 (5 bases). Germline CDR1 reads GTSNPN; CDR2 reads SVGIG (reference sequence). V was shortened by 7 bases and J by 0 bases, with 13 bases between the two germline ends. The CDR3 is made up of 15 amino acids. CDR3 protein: CASRTDSSYNSPLHF. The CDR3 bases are TGTGCCTCTCGGACCGACAGCTCCTATAATTCACCCCTCCACTTT.

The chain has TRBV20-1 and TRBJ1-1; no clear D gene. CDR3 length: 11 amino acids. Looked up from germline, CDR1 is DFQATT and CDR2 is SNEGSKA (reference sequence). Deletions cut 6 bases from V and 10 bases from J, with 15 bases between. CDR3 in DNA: TGCAGTGCCCTTTCATTAGCGGTAGCTTTCTTT. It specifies CSALSLAVAFF.

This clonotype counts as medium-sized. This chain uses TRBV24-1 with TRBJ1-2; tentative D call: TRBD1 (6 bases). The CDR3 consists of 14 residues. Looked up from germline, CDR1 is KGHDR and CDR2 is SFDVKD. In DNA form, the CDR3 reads TGTGATAGGGGGAGGGTACGGGCCCCATGTGGCTACACCTTC. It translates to CDRGRVRAPCGYTF.

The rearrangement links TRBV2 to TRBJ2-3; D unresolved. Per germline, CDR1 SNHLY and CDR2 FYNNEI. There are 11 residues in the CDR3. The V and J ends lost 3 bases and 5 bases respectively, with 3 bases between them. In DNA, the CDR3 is TGTGCCAGCAGTGATTTAGATACGCAGTATTTT. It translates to CASSDLDTQYF.

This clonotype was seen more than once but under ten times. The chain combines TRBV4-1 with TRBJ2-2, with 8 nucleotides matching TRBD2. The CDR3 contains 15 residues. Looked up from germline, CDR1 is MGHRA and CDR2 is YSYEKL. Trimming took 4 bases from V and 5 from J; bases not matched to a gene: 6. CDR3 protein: CASSLSGSWTGELFF. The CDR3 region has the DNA TGCGCCAGCAGCCTCAGCGGGAGTTGGACCGGGGAGCTGTTTTTT.

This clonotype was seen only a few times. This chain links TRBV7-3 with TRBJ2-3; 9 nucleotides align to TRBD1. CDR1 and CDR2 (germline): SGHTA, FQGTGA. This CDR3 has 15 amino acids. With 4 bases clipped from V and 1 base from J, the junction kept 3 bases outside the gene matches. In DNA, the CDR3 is TGTGCCAGCAGCTCCCGGACAGGGGGCACAGATACGCAGTATTTT. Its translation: CASSSRTGGTDTQYF.

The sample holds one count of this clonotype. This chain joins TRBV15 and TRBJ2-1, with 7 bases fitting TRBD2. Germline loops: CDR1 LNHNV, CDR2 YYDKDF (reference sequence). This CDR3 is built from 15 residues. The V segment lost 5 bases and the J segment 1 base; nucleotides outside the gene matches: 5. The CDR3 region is CATSPGGRSYNEQFF. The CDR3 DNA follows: TGTGCCACCAGCCCCGGCGGGAGATCCTACAATGAGCAGTTCTTC.